The present TCR beta chain was sequenced within a study of cytomegalovirus exposure and HLA in healthy donors. Whole-study context: Counted in an early data release were about 85 million unique TCRs from HLA-typed donors.

The PCR had 60 Vbeta and 13 Jbeta primers. The repertoire was sequenced with immunoSEQ multiplex PCR; TCRdb's copy has only in-frame clones and lacks some. The sample lists 200,000 to 250,000 clones, 76% occurring once. Concerning this clone itself: Antigen: not known.

General study findings and limits: With later analysis, a missense DCLRE1C variant became linked to TCR beta V- and J-gene trimming. The authors enumerated 150 to 200 TCR beta chains as linked to cytomegalovirus.

The CDR3 covers 15 residues. Germline loops: CDR1 SGHDT, CDR2 YYEEEE. Unmatched junction bases numbered 11, after V lost 4 bases and J lost 6 bases. The sample consisted of PBMCs. This receptor was obtained from a man aged 18 to 29 in good health and CMV-seronegative. The V gene is TRBV5-6, the J gene TRBJ2-5, with 8 nucleotides matching TRBD2. CDR3 DNA: TGTGCCAGCAGCCCGGGACTAGACTCCCATCAGACCCAGTACTTC. Its protein product is CASSPGLDSHQTQYF.